This TCR beta chain was profiled in a study of T cells in Graves' hyperthyroidism and ophthalmopathy (dated by TCRdb to between 2018 and 2021). Study-wide context: To identify TCR V-J signatures that set the groups apart, the researchers used a discovery cohort of about a hundred patients, made up of around 40 with Graves' ophthalmopathy and about 55 with stable Graves' hyperthyroidism. The paper reports TCR Vbeta CDR3 sequencing of approximately 140 peripheral blood samples: fewer than 50 ophthalmopathy, 70 to 85 hyperthyroidism and roughly 17 progressor patients. Prospective prediction of ophthalmopathy was tested in an independent validation cohort of some 19 hyperthyroidism patients and 15 to 17 patients who later progressed to ophthalmopathy. After sampling, hyperthyroidism patients received methimazole starting at 30 mg daily, and ophthalmopathy patients received high-dose intravenous methylprednisolone. Thyroid tissue and blood T-cell repertoires from about six Graves' hyperthyroidism patients were also compared in the study. The approximately 100 discovery patients were divided at random into training and test sets in a 7:3 ratio. What the research found in general, with its limitations: Ophthalmopathy was separated from stable hyperthyroidism by a 13 V-J signature model, with approximately 86% sensitivity and 81% to 82% specificity obtained in cross-validation and 80%/75% obtained in testing. Most expanded thyroid clonotypes (frequency above 0.001) were also found in blood, which suggests that blood repertoires may mirror thyroid immune responses. Sample size was not statistically predetermined, and blinding of investigators to group allocation was not performed. In validation, the model predicted progression to ophthalmopathy with over 60% sensitivity and less than 75% specificity, a median of approximately 6.5 months before onset.

Amplification of TCR beta CDR3 regions was carried out from RNA transcripts. The TCR CDR3 was subjected to a first round of RT-PCR using the HTBI primer set and the Qiagen OneStep RT-PCR kit. Libraries were constructed in a second round of multiplex PCR, after which size selection and purification were performed. Paired-end sequencing of the libraries was performed with 100 bp reads on an Illumina HiSeq2000. From the authors' description of their analysis: SOAPnuke was used to process the raw data, throwing out any read that contained adapters or uncalled bases, had a mean Phred below 15, or lacked an exact constant-primer or identifier match. COPE v1.2.5 was used to merge the high-quality paired reads, and each unique nucleotide sequence was defined as a clonotype. MiTCR v1.1 was used to align clonotypes to the IMGT TRBV, TRBD and TRBJ reference segments. Only V-J combinations with frequency above 0.0001, covering about 99% of repertoires, were analysed. A TCS score was defined as the ratio of F50 (clonal expansion) to E x V (chaos), with BLOSUM62-based TCRdist applied between CDR3 peptides within each V-J. Welch's t-statistics and random forest reduced around 510 V-J features to around 14, which were used in a naive Bayes classifier (R e1071). The Morisita-Horn index was used to measure how similar the thyroid and blood repertoires were. TCRdb trimmed public reads at Q25 via fastp, called clones via MiXCR and kept in-frame beta chains. Rows with one shared CDR3 protein collapse into an entry with the most common genes and DNA. The V and J calls were not made by the authors but by TCRdb's processing. This sample lists more than 500,000 distinct CDR3 sequences; approximately 49% were detected once. Together, the top ten hold about two fifths of the sample.

This clonotype was found a few times. Its antigen is unknown. Base-call qualities are not available, and no considerably larger clone is one nucleotide away. Relative to germline, V is missing 2 bases and J is missing 4 bases, with 2 bases of the junction outside any gene match. The germline V gene sets CDR1 to WSHSY and CDR2 to SAAADI. Spanning cysteine to phenylalanine, the CDR3 consists of 15 amino acids. Only CDR3 DNA is held: 45 bases, read in frame from base 1. Exclusion was applied to patients with uncontrolled infections, other autoimmune diseases, pregnancy or lactation. Diagnoses were established on the basis of clinical symptoms, serum thyroxine and TRAb, thyroid ultrasound, and orbital computed tomography. Trizol reagent was used to extract total RNA, and RNA quality was then checked on an Agilent 2100 Bioanalyzer.

Input material: peripheral blood or thyroid tissue (not recorded which). The TCR originated in an adult woman with Graves' disease, either hyperthyroidism or ophthalmopathy (not recorded which). The chain employs TRBV10-2 and TRBJ1-2; 12 bases in the middle match TRBD1. The CDR3 reads as follows: CASSETGQGAYGYTF. The DNA sequence reads TGCGCCAGCAGTGAGACGGGACAGGGGGCCTATGGCTACACCTTC.